One TCR beta chain is described in this entry. Its antigen is not known. Data came from immunoSEQ multiplex PCR; TCRdb stores just in-frame clones and leaves some out. The data hold fewer than 250,000 clones, with approximately 83% observed a single time. This specimen comes from a study of cytomegalovirus exposure and HLA in healthy donors. The germline CDR1 and CDR2 sequences are SGHRS and YFSETQ. The CDR3 runs to 13 residues. V was pared by 4 bases and J by 4 bases, with 10 bases between. Overall study results and limits: The tendency of first-cohort TCR clusters to co-occur in the roughly 130 validation repertoires emerged from a later analysis.

The TCR was taken from a woman between 25 and 40 years old in good health and CMV-seropositive. The rearrangement links TRBV5-1 to TRBJ2-3; D perhaps matches TRBD2 (6 bases). The specimen sequenced was PBMCs. The CDR3 loop is CASSLGTADTQYF. The CDR3 DNA sequence: TGCGCCAGCAGCCTAGGGACTGCAGATACGCAGTATTTT. The full variable domain, its missing parts supplied by reference TRBV5-1 and TRBJ2-3, is KAGVTQTPRYLIKTRGQQVTLSCSPISGHRSVSWYQQTPGQGLQFLFEYFSETQRNKGNFPGRFSGRQFSNSRSEMNVSTLELGDSALYLCASSLGTADTQYFGPGTRLTVL.